Presented here are 21 T cell receptor beta chains from one specimen sequenced in a study of blood T cell repertoires in COVID-19. Here immunoSEQ multiplex PCR was the method, and the copy in TCRdb shows in-frame clones only, minus some. The table includes 180,000 or so clones, about 84% detected once. Sequences were obtained from PBMCs or T cells enriched from blood (not recorded which). These TCRs come from a middle-aged man with acute COVID-19.

The chain uses TRBV2 and TRBJ2-3; 9 nucleotides line up with TRBD1. Trimming took 6 bases from V and 14 from J; bases not matched to a gene: 6. The CDR3 sequence is 11 residues long. Looked up from germline, CDR1 is SNHLY and CDR2 is FYNNEI. The CDR3 DNA reads TGTGCCAGCAGCGGGGACAGGGTCCCGTATTTT. It codes for CASSGDRVPYF.

This clone was counted a single time. The chain recombines TRBV19 with TRBJ2-7, with D maybe TRBD2 (6 bases). The CDR3 is 13 residues long. V lost 4 bases and J lost 3, with 10 bases in between. Germline CDR1 reads LNHDA; CDR2 reads SQIVND (reference sequence). The CDR3 bases are TGTGCCAGTAGTACGGGACTTATCTACGAGCAGTACTTC. Translated, it gives CASSTGLIYEQYF. Full variable domain (rest looked up from reference TRBV19 and TRBJ2-7): DGGITQSPKYLFRKEGQNVTLSCEQNLNHDAMYWYRQDPGQGLRLIYYSQIVNDFQKGDIAEGYSVSREKKESFPLTVTSAQKNPTAFYLCASSTGLIYEQYFGPGTRLTVT.

V and J are TRBV11-2 and TRBJ1-1; D unresolved. The germline gives CDR1 SGHAT, CDR2 FQNNGV. The V and J ends lost 2 bases and 10 bases respectively, with 8 bases between them. CDR3 size: 11 residues. The CDR3 spells CASSLTAAAFF. In DNA, the CDR3 is TGTGCCAGCAGCTTAACTGCGGCAGCTTTCTTT.

This rearrangement joins TRBV18 to TRBJ2-2; D may be TRBD2 (6 bases). The CDR3 runs 15 residues. The V and J ends lost 6 bases and 5 bases respectively, with 16 bases between them. Germline CDR1 and CDR2: KGHSH and LQKENI. The CDR3 coding sequence is TGTGCCAGCTCTACGGGAGCCCCGGGTACCGGGGAGCTGTTTTTT. Amino acid sequence: CASSTGAPGTGELFF.

The rearrangement joins TRBV18 to TRBJ2-1; D might be TRBD2 (5 bases). V was shortened by 2 bases and J by 0 bases, with 8 bases between the two germline ends. CDR1 and CDR2 (germline): KGHSH, LQKENI. CDR3 length equals 15 residues. Here the CDR3 DNA reads TGTGCCAGCTCACCAAGACTAAACTCCTACAATGAGCAGTTCTTC. Translated: CASSPRLNSYNEQFF.

The chain has TRBV3-1 (or the pseudogene TRBV3-2) and TRBJ2-3; tentative D call: TRBD2 (5 bases). The CDR3 is made up of 12 amino acids. CDR1 is LGHDT and CDR2 is YNNKEL in the germline V gene (reference sequence). The germline V and J ends were trimmed by 1 base and 8 bases, with 7 bases remaining between them. The DNA for the CDR3 is TGTGCCAGCAGCCAAGGGACTGGTACGCAGTATTTT. Protein sequence: CASSQGTGTQYF.

This chain links TRBV2 with TRBJ1-5, with D possibly TRBD1 on 5 matching bases. Germline CDR1 is SNHLY and CDR2 is FYNNEI. V lost 7 bases and J lost 6, with 13 bases in between. The CDR3 sequence is 13 residues long. The CDR3 nucleotides are TGTGCCAGCATGCAGGGCATAAGTCAGCCCCAGCATTTT. It specifies CASMQGISQPQHF. Based on the CDR3 plus reference TRBV2 and TRBJ1-5, the full variable domain is EPEVTQTPSHQVTQMGQEVILRCVPISNHLYFYWYRQILGQKVEFLVSFYNNEISEKSEIFDDQFSVERPDGSNFTLKIRSTKLEDSAMYFCASMQGISQPQHFGDGTRLSIL.

The gene calls are TRBV28 and TRBJ1-6; the D is unclear. CDR1 is MDHEN, CDR2 SYDVKM, per germline. CDR3 length equals 15 residues. Trimming took 4 bases from V and 5 from J, leaving 12 bases between them. In nucleotides, the CDR3 is TGTGCCAGCAGTTCGGCGCGGAGGGATAATTCACCCCTCCACTTT. Its protein is CASSSARRDNSPLHF.

The chain employs TRBV20-1 and TRBJ1-4, with D tentatively TRBD1 (6 bases). The germline V gene encodes CDR1 DFQATT and CDR2 SNEGSKA (reference sequence). CDR3 length: 11 residues. V gave up 8 bases and J gave up 6 bases, with 10 bases separating them. The CDR3 here is CSSYRDEKLFF. The DNA for the CDR3 is TGCAGTTCCTACAGGGATGAAAAACTGTTTTTT.

The gene calls are TRBV28 and TRBJ1-2, with TRBD1 as a possible D gene (5 bases). V lost 6 bases and J 3 bases, leaving 11 bases between the germline ends. The germline gives CDR1 MDHEN, CDR2 SYDVKM. CDR3 length: 13 residues. The CDR3 region is CASSWGGDYGYTF. CDR3 nucleotide sequence: TGTGCCAGCAGCTGGGGAGGGGACTATGGCTACACCTTC.

The V call is TRBV7-9, the J call TRBJ2-7; TRBD2 agrees at 12 bases. The CDR3 is 15 amino acids. Germline CDR1 is SEHNR and CDR2 is FQNEAQ (reference sequence). After removal of 7 bases from V and 0 bases from J, the junction contained 4 bases not matched to a gene. This chain's CDR3 is CASILAGGPSYEQYF. The CDR3 DNA reads TGTGCCAGCATACTAGCGGGAGGTCCCTCCTACGAGCAGTACTTC.

This clone was picked up one time. The V call is TRBV7-9, the J call TRBJ1-1, with TRBD1 as a possible D gene (6 bases). CDR1 SEHNR and CDR2 FQNEAQ come from the germline V gene (reference sequence). This CDR3 is 14 amino acids long. Trimming removed 4 bases from V and 1 base from J, with 10 bases in between. The CDR3 protein is CASSSDRWNTEAFF. As DNA, the CDR3 is TGTGCCAGCAGCTCAGACAGGTGGAACACTGAAGCTTTCTTT. Combining the CDR3 with reference TRBV7-9 and TRBJ1-1 gives the whole variable domain DTGVSQNPRHKITKRGQNVTFRCDPISEHNRLYWYRQTLGQGPEFLTYFQNEAQLEKSRLLSDRFSAERPKGSFSTLEIQRTEQGDSAMYLCASSSDRWNTEAFFGQGTRLTVV.

The chain uses TRBV7-2 and TRBJ1-5; D is unresolved. The CDR3 consists of 13 residues. Germline V gene lookup returns CDR1 SGHTA and CDR2 FQGNSA. V was pared by 5 bases and J by 7 bases, with 12 bases between. The CDR3 sequence: CASSPDFNQPQHF. In DNA form, the CDR3 reads TGTGCCAGCAGCCCTGACTTTAACCAGCCCCAGCATTTT.

The chain has TRBV13 and TRBJ2-5; possibly TRBD2 for D (5 bases). Germline values: CDR1 PRHDT, CDR2 FYEKMQ (reference sequence). The length of the CDR3 is 13 residues. The V and J ends lost 4 bases and 5 bases respectively, with 11 bases between them. CDR3 region: CASSSRVKETQYF. CDR3 sequence (DNA): TGTGCCAGCAGCTCGCGGGTTAAGGAGACCCAGTACTTC.

This chain joins TRBV28 and TRBJ1-5; D remains unclear. The V and J ends lost 6 bases and 2 bases respectively, with 11 bases between them. The CDR3 contains 14 residues. Germline V gives CDR1 MDHEN, CDR2 SYDVKM. The chain's CDR3 is CASSLSVGNQPQHF. CDR3 DNA sequence: TGTGCCAGCAGCCTCAGTGTTGGCAATCAGCCCCAGCATTTT.

This chain joins TRBV24-1 and TRBJ2-5; TRBD1 matches at 7 bases. Germline V gene lookup returns CDR1 KGHDR and CDR2 SFDVKD. The CDR3 is 15 amino acids. J gave up 0 bases and V 4 bases, and 4 bases lay outside the gene matches. CDR3 in amino acids: CATSEPGQHQETQYF. CDR3 DNA: TGTGCCACCAGTGAGCCGGGACAGCACCAAGAGACCCAGTACTTC.

This clone showed up just once. CDR3 in amino acids: CASSEREMNEQFF. The CDR3 DNA is TGTGCCAGCAGTGAAAGGGAGATGAATGAGCAGTTCTTC. This sequence joins TRBV6-1 and TRBJ2-1; TRBD2 is a possible D gene (5 bases). Trimming cost V 2 bases and J 7 bases, with 9 bases left between them. Per the germline V gene, CDR1 is MNHNS and CDR2 is SASEGT. The CDR3 runs to 13 residues.

The chain uses TRBV15 and TRBJ1-5; D gene ambiguous. The V gene's germline CDR1 is LNHNV and CDR2 YYDKDF (reference sequence). The CDR3 contains 13 residues. V shed 0 bases and J shed 13 bases, with 13 bases lying between them. The CDR3 protein is CATSRDLGGKQHF. CDR3 sequence (DNA): TGTGCCACCAGCAGAGATCTAGGAGGGAAACAGCATTTT.

The rearrangement joins TRBV9 to TRBJ2-3; 8 bases align to TRBD1. J was trimmed by 0 bases and V by 7 bases; bases with no gene match: 7. Germline CDR1 is SGDLS and CDR2 is YYNGEE. The CDR3 totals 15 residues. CDR3 nucleotide sequence: TGTGCCAGCGACAGGGGCCCCTATAGCACAGATACGCAGTATTTT. Protein: CASDRGPYSTDTQYF.

The chain has TRBV19 and TRBJ1-1; D is unresolved. The CDR3 covers 19 residues. V was shortened by 0 bases and J by 1 base, with 21 bases between the two germline ends. Germline CDR1 LNHDA, CDR2 SQIVND (reference sequence). The CDR3 region has the DNA TGTGCCAGTAGTATAGATCTTAACCGAGCGATTAAGGAGAACACTGAAGCTTTCTTT. This encodes CASSIDLNRAIKENTEAFF.

This clone was found once. The rearrangement links TRBV5-1 to TRBJ2-7; 10 bases are shared with TRBD2. Trimming cost V 2 bases and J 7 bases; bases outside gene matches: 6. Germline CDR1 reads SGHRS; CDR2 reads YFSETQ. This CDR3 has 14 amino acids. CDR3 sequence (DNA): TGCGCCAGCAGCTTTCAGCGGGAGGGCCGAGAGCAGTACTTC. As protein: CASSFQREGREQYF.